One sample yielded the 29 T cell receptor delta chains listed below, sequenced in a study of gamma-delta chains in newborns, infants, children. TCRdb reran clone calling via CATT on the reads. Among 9,000 to 13,000 delta-chain clones listed, around 8.8% were seen once. The sequenced sample was blood. Receptors were obtained from a child who was a newborn, infant or young child, either healthy, febrile or measles-vaccinated (not recorded which).

This clone was counted a few times. The genes are TRDV1 and TRDJ1, with 7 bases matching TRDD2. Per the germline V gene, CDR1 is TSWWSYY and CDR2 is QGS. With V trimmed by 1 base and J by 3 bases, 23 bases remained unmatched. The CDR3 runs 21 residues. This CDR3 reads CALGEREAFLIPTHFADKLIF. CDR3 DNA sequence: TGTGCTCTTGGGGAACGCGAGGCCTTCCTTATCCCTACCCACTTCGCCGATAAACTCATCTTT.

This clone was detected a few times. The J gene is TRDJ2, the V gene TRDV1, with 8 nucleotides matching TRDD3. The CDR3 has 19 amino acids. The ends lost 6 bases at V and 0 bases at J; junction bases unmatched: 15. Looked up from germline, CDR1 is TSWWSYY and CDR2 is QGS. As DNA, the CDR3 is TGTGCTCTTGGACCCTTTCGTACTGGGGGTTTCGCTTTGACAGCACAACTCTTCTTT. Encoded protein: CALGPFRTGGFALTAQLFF.

This clone was counted a few times. This sequence joins TRDV2 and TRDJ2, with 12 bases fitting TRDD3. Germline CDR1 GEAIGNYY, CDR2 EKD. The CDR3 loop spans 18 amino acids. After removal of 3 bases from V and 4 bases from J, the junction contained 11 bases not matched to a gene. CDR3: CACDGVALGDTPTAQLFF. The CDR3 DNA reads TGTGCCTGTGACGGGGTTGCACTGGGGGATACACCGACAGCACAACTCTTCTTT.

About this clone itself: A read error may explain this, as a much larger clone is one base away. No call exists for the J gene, whereas the V gene is TRDV2; the DNA was not used to check the table's D call, TRDD3. Per germline, CDR1 GEAIGNYY and CDR2 EKD. The CDR3 has 17 residues. Here the CDR3 reads CACDRLGGETYTDKLIF. The CDR3, as DNA: TGTGCCTGTGACAGACTGGGGGGCGAGACGTACACCGATAAACTTATCTTT.

This clone occurred a few times. The chain carries TRDV2 and TRDJ1; 10 nucleotides line up with TRDD3. The CDR3 is made up of 16 amino acids. Trimming took 4 bases from V and 0 from J; bases not matched to a gene: 7. The germline gives CDR1 GEAIGNYY, CDR2 EKD. CDR3 DNA: TGTGCCTGTGATGATTTGACTGGGGGATACACCGATAAACTCATCTTT. Encoded protein: CACDDLTGGYTDKLIF.

This clone was recorded a few times. An end of the junction does not agree with germline; a read error may underlie this. This chain connects TRDV2 to TRDJ1, with D unresolved. CDR1 is GEAIGNYY, CDR2 EKD, per germline. The CDR3 is made up of 16 amino acids. The CDR3 DNA sequence: TGCGCCTGTGATCCCTTGGTGGGCCCCTACACCGATAAACTCATCTTT. Protein sequence: CACDPLVGPYTDKLIF.

In this sample, this clone turned up a few times. The chain uses TRDV2 and TRDJ2; D perhaps matches TRDD3 (6 bases). The V end was cut by 1 base, the J end by 2 bases, with 13 bases between. Per the germline V gene, CDR1 is GEAIGNYY and CDR2 is EKD. The CDR3 runs 16 residues. Here the CDR3 DNA reads TGTGCCTGTGACACAATGGGGGCTCAATTGACAGCACAACTCTTCTTT. Translation: CACDTMGAQLTAQLFF.

There are a few counts of this clone. This chain joins TRDV2 and TRDJ1, with 10 bases lining up with TRDD3. This CDR3 spans 18 amino acids. From germline, CDR1 is GEAIGNYY and CDR2 EKD. After removal of 1 base from V and 0 bases from J, the junction contained 10 bases not matched to a gene. The CDR3, as DNA: TGTGCCTGTGACACGGTGGGGGATACAGGTTCGTACACCGATAAACTCATCTTT. This codes for CACDTVGDTGSYTDKLIF.

The table lists this clone with a few counts. CDR3 loop: CACDTVGLSKSWDTRQMFF. CDR3 sequence (DNA): TGTGCCTGTGACACCGTGGGGTTATCCAAGTCCTGGGACACCCGACAGATGTTTTTC. The V call is TRDV2, the J call TRDJ3; a weak D match, TRDD3 (5 bases). Germline V gene lookup returns CDR1 GEAIGNYY and CDR2 EKD. V was cut by 0 bases and J by 1 base, with 15 bases left in between. This CDR3 spans 19 amino acids.

This clone was seen more than once but under ten times. The chain recombines TRDV2 with TRDJ1, with 13 positions matching TRDD3. This CDR3 has 20 residues. CDR1 and CDR2 from the germline V gene are GEAIGNYY and EKD. V shed 3 bases and J 3 bases; nucleotides not matched to a gene: 18. CDR3 loop: CACDHVLGDTRTPDADKLIF. CDR3 nucleotides: TGTGCCTGTGACCACGTACTGGGGGATACGCGGACTCCGGACGCCGATAAACTCATCTTT.

This chain links TRDV2 with TRDJ1, with TRDD3 identical over 8 bases. TCRdb gives no J gene; it was assigned here by matching the DNA to germline. The CDR3 contains 17 residues. In germline, CDR1 is GEAIGNYY, CDR2 EKD. Unmatched junction bases numbered 11, after V lost 3 bases and J lost 0 bases. As DNA, the CDR3 is TGTGCCTGTGACTCCGTACTGGGGGTCCCGAACACCGATAAACTCATCTTT. Residues: CACDSVLGVPNTDKLIF.

The sample holds a few counts of this clone. An end of the junction does not agree with germline; a read error may underlie this. The chain joins TRDV2 to TRDJ2; TRDD3 is a possible D gene (6 bases). The CDR3 extends over 17 amino acids. CDR1 and CDR2 from the germline V gene are GEAIGNYY and EKD. CDR3 residues: CACDTVGGSALTVQLFF. In DNA, the CDR3 is TGTGCCTGTGACACCGTTGGGGGCTCCGCTTTGACAGTACAACTCTTCTTT.

Concerning this clone: Sequence at one end of the junction differs from germline and may be a read error. V and J are TRDV2 and TRDJ1; a possible D gene is TRDD3 (6 bases). Germline-derived CDR1 and CDR2 are GEAIGNYY and EKD. The CDR3 has 14 residues. CDR3 protein: CARDTAGIRDKLIF. CDR3 DNA: TGTGCCCGTGACACCGCGGGGATCCGCGATAAACTCATCTTT.

The J gene is TRDJ1, the V gene TRDV2; D is perhaps TRDD3 (6 bases). The CDR3 spans 15 residues. The V gene lost 1 base and the J gene lost 1 base, with 12 bases spanning the gap. The germline V gene encodes CDR1 GEAIGNYY and CDR2 EKD. CDR3 amino acids: CACDTVGIFTDKLIF. The CDR3 nucleotides are TGTGCCTGTGACACGGTGGGGATTTTCACCGATAAACTCATCTTT.

V usage is TRDV2 and J usage is TRDJ1, with D possibly TRDD3 on 5 matching bases. Trimming removed 1 base at V and 2 bases at J, with 16 bases between. The V gene's germline CDR1 is GEAIGNYY and CDR2 EKD. CDR3 length equals 16 residues. CDR3 protein: CACDTVGGSGTDKLIF. In nucleotides, the CDR3 is TGTGCCTGTGACACGGTCGGGGGCTCGGGGACCGATAAACTCATCTTT.

This clone was picked up a small number of times. This rearrangement joins TRDV2 to TRDJ1; 10 bases line up with TRDD3. The germline CDR1 and CDR2 sequences are GEAIGNYY and EKD. The CDR3 runs 17 residues. V shed 4 bases and J 1 base; nucleotides not matched to a gene: 11. The CDR3 bases are TGTGCCTGTGATTTACTGGGGGATCGGGGGCCCACCGATAAACTCATCTTT. This encodes CACDLLGDRGPTDKLIF.

There are a few counts of this clone. The rearrangement uses TRDV2 and TRDJ1; TRDD3 aligns across 13 bases. V lost 4 bases, J lost 3 bases, and 13 bases stayed unmatched. Germline V gene sequence: CDR1 GEAIGNYY, CDR2 EKD. The CDR3 length is 18 residues. The CDR3 here is CACDPLYWGIRSSDKLIF. CDR3 nucleotides: TGTGCCTGTGATCCCCTCTACTGGGGGATACGCTCGTCCGATAAACTCATCTTT.

This clone was detected once. V and J are TRDV2 and TRDJ3; 7 bases match TRDD3. TCRdb is silent on the J gene; assignment here came from matching the DNA to germline. Germline V gene data show CDR1 as GEAIGNYY and CDR2 as EKD. The CDR3 is made up of 18 amino acids. V gave up 0 bases and J gave up 1 base; unmatched junction bases: 5. The CDR3 here is CACDTVGDRSWDTRQMFF. As DNA, the CDR3 is TGTGCCTGTGACACCGTTGGGGATAGGTCCTGGGACACCCGACAGATGTTTTTC.

This clone is labeled medium-sized. This sequence may be a read error, since a much larger clone differs from it by one base. At the DNA level, this CDR3 is encoded by other sequences in the same sample as well. The chain has TRDV2 and TRDJ1, with 7 bases aligning to TRDD3. Germline assignment: CDR1 GEAIGNYY and CDR2 EKD. The trim removed 3 bases at V and 2 bases at J, leaving 2 bases unmatched. The CDR3 has 13 amino acids. The CDR3 bases are TGTGCCTGTGACGCCTGGGGGACCGATAAACTCATCTTT. This gives the protein CACDAWGTDKLIF.

This clone occurred a few times. The chain links TRDV2 to TRDJ1; 8 bases match TRDD3. The trim removed 6 bases at V and 0 bases at J, leaving 11 bases unmatched. Looked up from germline, CDR1 is GEAIGNYY and CDR2 is EKD. The CDR3 totals 16 residues. CDR3 nucleotides: TGTGCCTGTTCTTCACTGGGGGGAGAGTACACCGATAAACTCATCTTT. Its translation is CACSSLGGEYTDKLIF.

To note about this clone: An end of the junction differs from the germline gene, which may be a read error. Other DNA sequences in this sample translate to the same CDR3. This rearrangement joins TRDV2 to TRDJ1; a weak D match, TRDD3 (5 bases). Germline assignment: CDR1 GEAIGNYY and CDR2 EKD. This CDR3 region has 15 residues. The CDR3 loop is CACDTLGSNTDKLIF. CDR3 DNA: TGTGCCTGTGACACCTTGGGGTCGAACACCGACAAACTCATCTTT.

The sample holds a few counts of this clone. At one of its ends the junction is not consistent with the germline gene, which may arise from a read error. The chain joins TRDV2 to TRDJ1; tentative D call: TRDD3 (6 bases). Germline V CDR1 and CDR2: GEAIGNYY, EKD. The CDR3 has 17 residues. The CDR3 sequence is CACDPVGGPRGTDTLIF. CDR3 nucleotides: TGTGCCTGTGACCCGGTCGGGGGACCCCGCGGCACCGATACACTCATCTTT.

The chain is built from TRDV2 and TRDJ1; 10 positions agree with TRDD3. The CDR3 totals 20 residues. Germline V gene data show CDR1 as GEAIGNYY and CDR2 as EKD. V dropped 0 bases and J dropped 3; count of bases not matched to a gene: 18. CDR3 loop: CACDTVSPRMLGDSSDKLIF. In DNA, the CDR3 is TGTGCCTGTGACACCGTCTCACCACGAATGCTGGGGGATAGTTCCGATAAACTCATCTTT.

The table lists this clone with a few counts. V and J are TRDV1 and TRDJ1; TRDD3 agrees at 9 bases. CDR3 length: 22 amino acids. Germline V gene data show CDR1 as TSWWSYY and CDR2 as QGS. V shed 1 base and J 0 bases; nucleotides not matched to a gene: 21. The CDR3 here is CALGEPTLLRFRGILHTDKLIF. The CDR3 region has the DNA TGTGCTCTTGGGGAACCAACCCTCCTCCGATTTAGGGGGATACTCCACACCGATAAACTCATCTTT.

The sample holds a few counts of this clone. A much larger clone differs by one base, so this may be a read error. The CDR3 protein is CACDVLGDTDKLFF. The CDR3 DNA reads TGTGCCTGTGACGTACTGGGGGATACCGATAAACTCTTCTTT. The rearrangement joins TRDV2 to TRDJ1; 12 nucleotides match TRDD3. The last part of the DNA fits TRDJ2 better; the J call may be wrong. Per germline, CDR1 GEAIGNYY and CDR2 EKD. The CDR3 consists of 14 residues.

V usage is TRDV2 and J usage is TRDJ1; D is perhaps TRDD3 (5 bases). CDR3 length: 15 amino acids. In germline, CDR1 is GEAIGNYY, CDR2 EKD. Trimming pared 3 bases from V and 3 bases from J, leaving 16 bases between. CDR3 region: CACDSVLERADKLIF. CDR3 coding DNA: TGTGCCTGTGACTCCGTACTGGAGAGAGCCGATAAACTCATCTTT.

This clone has a handful of counts. The rearrangement joins TRDV2 to TRDJ3; D not certain. The CDR3 runs 20 residues. Germline loops: CDR1 GEAIGNYY, CDR2 EKD. Between the trimmed V and J ends, which lost 1 base and 0 bases, there was a span of 18 bases. CDR3 in DNA: TGTGCCTGTGACACGCTAGGGAGGGCTAGAAGCTCCTGGGACACCCGACAGATGTTTTTC. Protein: CACDTLGRARSSWDTRQMFF.

This clone was detected a few times. CDR3 in DNA: TGTGCCTGTGACACGTTAAAACTGGGGGACACCGATAAACTCATCTTT. Translation gives CACDTLKLGDTDKLIF. The chain is built from TRDV2 and TRDJ1; 8 bases are a match to TRDD3. V was pared by 1 base and J by 0 bases, with 6 bases of the junction left unmatched. From germline, CDR1 is GEAIGNYY and CDR2 EKD. CDR3 length equals 16 residues.

This clone was observed a handful of times. V and J are TRDV2 and TRDJ2; D not certain. The V end lost 3 bases, the J end lost 0 bases, and 19 bases lay between the germline ends. The CDR3 has 18 amino acids. Germline V gene lookup returns CDR1 GEAIGNYY and CDR2 EKD. CDR3 nucleotides: TGTGCCTGTGACGACCTGTCTCCAGGAAAATCTTTGACAGCACAACTCTTCTTT. It is translated as CACDDLSPGKSLTAQLFF.